One and the same sample provided the 3 T cell receptor beta chains below, sequenced in a study of shared clonotypes between healthy human individuals. Data came from immunoSEQ multiplex PCR; TCRdb stores just in-frame clones and leaves some out. The table lists around 700,000 clones, about two thirds of them singletons. Sequencing was done on a sample of memory CD4+ T cells sorted from blood. This sample's subset: CD45RA-negative fraction. These receptors originate from a woman aged 30 to 39 in good health.

The rearrangement uses TRBV5-4 and TRBJ1-2; D perhaps matches TRBD1 (5 bases). The germline V gene encodes CDR1 SGHNT and CDR2 YYREEE (reference sequence). The CDR3 loop spans 13 amino acids. Trimming pared 4 bases from V and 8 bases from J, leaving 15 bases between. This chain's CDR3 is CASSQDSGVGYTF. CDR3 coding DNA: TGTGCCAGCAGCCAAGATTCGGGGGTCGGCTACACCTTC.

V and J are TRBV19 and TRBJ1-1; a possible D gene is TRBD1 (5 bases). Trimming took 7 bases from V and 0 from J, leaving 12 bases between them. This CDR3 has 14 amino acids. The germline V gene has CDR1 LNHDA and CDR2 SQIVND (reference sequence). CDR3 region: CASIGWGMNTEAFF. DNA of the CDR3: TGTGCCAGTATCGGGTGGGGGATGAACACTGAAGCTTTCTTT.

This clone showed up many times. CDR3 in DNA: TGTGCCAGCACGCTCCCGGGGGGACGGGCCCAGCCCCAGCATTTT. It codes for CASTLPGGRAQPQHF. The V call is TRBV7-7, the J call TRBJ1-5; tentatively, D is TRBD1 (5 bases). V was shortened by 7 bases and J by 7 bases, with 20 bases between the two germline ends. This CDR3 is built from 15 residues. Germline V lookup: CDR1 SSHAT, CDR2 FNYEAQ (reference sequence).